This record concerns one TCR beta chain sequence. This clone was picked up one time. Its antigen is not yet known. Base qualities are missing; no much larger clone stands one base away. Each collaborating institution followed its own protocols to collect whole blood in K2EDTA tubes. For TCRbeta analysis, collaborator samples were shipped as frozen whole blood, as isolated PBMCs, or as DNA extracted from either sample type. These data come from a study of blood T cell repertoires in COVID-19 (TCRdb year 2020). Background for the entire study: The collaborator samples originated in the United States, Italy and Spain and spanned the acute and convalescent phases of COVID-19. The sample metadata nearly always contained a de-identified subject ID, COVID-19 status, age in years and sex. Deeply sampled blood TCRbeta repertoires from subjects exposed to, actively infected with, or recovered from COVID-19 were included in the dataset. The repertoires were made available in a free public database intended to serve as a resource for research on the immune response to SARS-CoV-2. HLA class I and class II types, where available, came from metadata supplied by the sample provider rather than from assay-based typing. The prospective study material was composed of cDNA or gDNA derived from T cells, B-cell-depleted T cells, or PBMCs. The samples were drawn from two sources: the first 160 participants of the ongoing ImmuneRACE study, and 1,000 to 1,500 subjects contributed by 6 global collaborators. What the authors observed across the whole study: Clinical and demographic metadata were provided uncurated, with the amount varying by source and participant.

The CDR1 and CDR2 encoded by the germline V gene are SGHDT and YYEEEE. Trimming removed 5 bases from V and 4 bases from J, leaving 7 bases between the germline ends. Spanning cysteine to phenylalanine, the CDR3 consists of 11 amino acids. CDR3 DNA only is kept here, 33 bases in frame from base 1. TCRbeta CDR3 regions were amplified from genomic DNA by means of the immunoSEQ Assay, a bias-controlled multiplex PCR. The authors' analysis ran thus. Nucleated cell counts per sample were estimated from amplification of reference gene primers within the assay. Sequence reads were collapsed and filtered to measure the absolute abundance of every unique TCRbeta CDR3 rearrangement. For each sample, productive Simpson clonality was calculated by taking the square root of Simpson's diversity index across productive rearrangements. TCRdb's version of the immuneACCESS table is confined to in-frame rearrangements and falls short of the full clone set. An unresolved V gene accounts for under half of the shortfall where checked; the remainder is of unknown origin. From that table come the V and J calls and clone size; the DNA was used to work out D and trimming. The sample data list around 100,000 clones, and roughly 84% of these were observed just once. The ten most abundant clones make up about 13% of the sample.

Material for sequencing was peripheral blood. This chain is built from TRBV5-6 and TRBJ2-7; confidence is insufficient to name the D gene. This sequence was found in a human donor in a cohort sampled during active COVID-19. CDR3 loop: CASSFRYEQYF. At the DNA level, the sequence is TGTGCCAGCAGTTTTCGGTACGAGCAGTACTTC.